There are a few counts of the clone carrying this TCR beta chain. Its antigen remains unidentified. Template switching, a step in the protocol, added a universal primer site, and cDNA carried unique molecular identifiers. TCRdb ran MiXCR on the 5' RACE reads and lists one entry per CDR3 protein. This table holds 350,000 to 500,000 distinct CDR3 sequences, around a sixth found once. The data belong to a study of identical twins. V gave up 0 bases and J gave up 0 bases, with 9 bases separating them. CDR3 length: 15 amino acids. Germline CDR1 reads LGHDT; CDR2 reads YNNKEL (reference sequence). Study conclusions and caveats: Insertion counts were lower in abundant cord blood beta clonotypes, a trend that memory repertoires did not show.

With no exceptions, donors were healthy Caucasians. The sequenced sample consisted of naive T cells sorted from blood. The V and J genes are TRBV3-1 and TRBJ2-7; tentatively, D is TRBD2 (6 bases). The origin of this receptor is a man between 50 and 59 years old in good health. The CDR3 region is CASSQELAISYEQYF. The CDR3 DNA is TGTGCCAGCAGCCAAGAGCTAGCGATCTCCTACGAGCAGTACTTC.